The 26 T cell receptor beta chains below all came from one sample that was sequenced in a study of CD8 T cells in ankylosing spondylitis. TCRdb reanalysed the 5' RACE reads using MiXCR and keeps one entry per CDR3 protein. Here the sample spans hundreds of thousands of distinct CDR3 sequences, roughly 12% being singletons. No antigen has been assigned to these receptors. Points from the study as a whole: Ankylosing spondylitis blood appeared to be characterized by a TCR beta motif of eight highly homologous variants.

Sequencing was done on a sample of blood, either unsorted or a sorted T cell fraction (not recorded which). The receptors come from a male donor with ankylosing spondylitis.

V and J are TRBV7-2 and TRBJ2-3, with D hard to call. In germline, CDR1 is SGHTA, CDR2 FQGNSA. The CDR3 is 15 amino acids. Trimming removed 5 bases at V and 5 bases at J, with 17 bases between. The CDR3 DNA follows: TGTGCCAGCAGCCCGACGCGCGCCGTGCGAGATACGCAGTATTTT. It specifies CASSPTRAVRDTQYF.

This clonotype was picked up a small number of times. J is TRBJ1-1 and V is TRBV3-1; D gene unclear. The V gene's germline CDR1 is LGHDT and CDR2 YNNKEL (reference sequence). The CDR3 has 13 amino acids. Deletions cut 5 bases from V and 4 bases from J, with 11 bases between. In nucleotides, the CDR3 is TGTGCCAGCAGCAATCATCCGGGCACTGAAGCTTTCTTT. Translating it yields CASSNHPGTEAFF. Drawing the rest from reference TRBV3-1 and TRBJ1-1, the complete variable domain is DTAVSQTPKYLVTQMGNDKSIKCEQNLGHDTMYWYKQDSKKFLKIMFSYNNKELIINETVPNRFSPKSPDKAHLNLHINSLELGDSAVYFCASSNHPGTEAFFGQGTRLTVV.

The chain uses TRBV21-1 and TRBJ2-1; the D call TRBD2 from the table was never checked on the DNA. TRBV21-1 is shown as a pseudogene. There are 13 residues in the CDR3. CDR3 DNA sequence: TGTGCCAGCAGCAAAGGTACTAGCGATGAGCAGTTCTTC. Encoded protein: CASSKGTSDEQFF.

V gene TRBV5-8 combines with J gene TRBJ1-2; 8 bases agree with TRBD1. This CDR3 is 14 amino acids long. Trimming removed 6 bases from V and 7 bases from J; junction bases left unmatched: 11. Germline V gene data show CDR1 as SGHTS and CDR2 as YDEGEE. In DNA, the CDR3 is TGTGCCAGCACCCCTCGACAGGGGTTTGGTGGCTACACCTTC. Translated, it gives CASTPRQGFGGYTF.

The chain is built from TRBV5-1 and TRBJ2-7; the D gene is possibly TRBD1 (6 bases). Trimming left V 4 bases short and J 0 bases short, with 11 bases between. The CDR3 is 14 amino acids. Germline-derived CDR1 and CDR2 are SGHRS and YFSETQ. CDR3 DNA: TGCGCCAGCAGCAGCGGACAGAACTCCTACGAGCAGTACTTC. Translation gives CASSSGQNSYEQYF.

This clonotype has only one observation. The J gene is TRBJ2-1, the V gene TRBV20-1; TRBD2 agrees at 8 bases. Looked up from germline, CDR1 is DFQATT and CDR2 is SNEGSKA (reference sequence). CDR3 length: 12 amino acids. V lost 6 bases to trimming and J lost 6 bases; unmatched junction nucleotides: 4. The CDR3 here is CSAESGGNEQFF. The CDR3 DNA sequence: TGCAGTGCCGAGAGCGGGGGCAATGAGCAGTTCTTC.

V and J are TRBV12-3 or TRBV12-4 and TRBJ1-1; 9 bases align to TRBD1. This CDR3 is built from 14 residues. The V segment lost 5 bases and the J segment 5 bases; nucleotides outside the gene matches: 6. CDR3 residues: CASSRGQGRTEAFF. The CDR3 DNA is TGTGCCAGCAGTCGCGGACAGGGGAGAACTGAAGCTTTCTTT.

The CDR3 sequence is CASRFQDGFNSPLHF. For the CDR3, the DNA is TGTGCCAGCAGATTCCAGGACGGGTTTAATTCACCCCTCCACTTT. This sequence joins TRBV28 and TRBJ1-6; D not certain. Germline V CDR1 and CDR2: MDHEN, SYDVKM. The CDR3 is made up of 15 amino acids. V lost 6 bases to trimming and J lost 6 bases, with 15 bases between them.

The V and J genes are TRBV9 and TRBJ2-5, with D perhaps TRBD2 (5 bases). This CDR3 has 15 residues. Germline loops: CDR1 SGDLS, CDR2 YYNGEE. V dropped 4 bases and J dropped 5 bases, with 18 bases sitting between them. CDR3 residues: CASSPGRATRETQYF. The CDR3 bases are TGTGCCAGCAGCCCCGGGCGGGCTACCCGGGAGACCCAGTACTTC.

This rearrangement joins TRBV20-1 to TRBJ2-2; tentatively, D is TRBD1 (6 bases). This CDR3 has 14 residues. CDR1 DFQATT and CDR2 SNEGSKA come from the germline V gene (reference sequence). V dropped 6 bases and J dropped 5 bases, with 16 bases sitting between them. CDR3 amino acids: CSAPFGTTTGELFF. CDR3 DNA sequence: TGCAGTGCCCCATTCGGGACAACAACCGGGGAGCTGTTTTTT.

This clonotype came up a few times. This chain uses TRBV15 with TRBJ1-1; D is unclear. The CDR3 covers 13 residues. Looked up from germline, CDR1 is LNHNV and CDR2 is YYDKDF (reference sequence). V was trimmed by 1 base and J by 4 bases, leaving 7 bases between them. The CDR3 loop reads CATSRVVGTEAFF. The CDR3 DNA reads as TGTGCCACCAGCAGAGTCGTAGGCACTGAAGCTTTCTTT.

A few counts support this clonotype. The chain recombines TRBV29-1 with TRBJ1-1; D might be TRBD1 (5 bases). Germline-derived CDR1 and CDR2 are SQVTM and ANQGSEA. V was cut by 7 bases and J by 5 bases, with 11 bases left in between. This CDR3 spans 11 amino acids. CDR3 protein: CSGEWGTEAFF. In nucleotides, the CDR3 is TGCAGCGGCGAATGGGGGACTGAAGCTTTCTTT.

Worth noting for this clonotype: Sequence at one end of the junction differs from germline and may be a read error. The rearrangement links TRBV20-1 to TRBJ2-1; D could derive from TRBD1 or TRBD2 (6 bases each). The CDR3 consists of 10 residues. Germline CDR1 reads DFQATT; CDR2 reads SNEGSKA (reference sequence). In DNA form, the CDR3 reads TGCAGTGCTAGAGATCGGTCGGGGGCCTTC. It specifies CSARDRSGAF.

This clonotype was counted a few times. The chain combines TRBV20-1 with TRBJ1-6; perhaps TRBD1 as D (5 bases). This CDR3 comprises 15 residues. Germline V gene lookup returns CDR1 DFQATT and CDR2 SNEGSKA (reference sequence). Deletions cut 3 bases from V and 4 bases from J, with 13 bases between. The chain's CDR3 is CSASSDRSYNSPLHF. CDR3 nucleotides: TGCAGTGCTAGTTCCGACAGATCTTATAATTCACCCCTCCACTTT.

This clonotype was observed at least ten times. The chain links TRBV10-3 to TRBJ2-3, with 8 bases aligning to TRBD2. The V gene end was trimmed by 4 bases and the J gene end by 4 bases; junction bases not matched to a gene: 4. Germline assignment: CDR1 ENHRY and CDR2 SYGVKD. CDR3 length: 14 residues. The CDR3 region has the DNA TGTGCCATCAGTGGAGCGGGAGCCCCAGATACGCAGTATTTT. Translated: CAISGAGAPDTQYF.

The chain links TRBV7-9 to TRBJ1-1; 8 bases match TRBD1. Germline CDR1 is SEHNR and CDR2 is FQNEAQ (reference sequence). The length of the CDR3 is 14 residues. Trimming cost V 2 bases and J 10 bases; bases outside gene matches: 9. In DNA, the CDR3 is TGTGCCAGCAGCTTATCAGGGGGCGCGGAAAGAGCTTTCTTT. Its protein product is CASSLSGGAERAFF.

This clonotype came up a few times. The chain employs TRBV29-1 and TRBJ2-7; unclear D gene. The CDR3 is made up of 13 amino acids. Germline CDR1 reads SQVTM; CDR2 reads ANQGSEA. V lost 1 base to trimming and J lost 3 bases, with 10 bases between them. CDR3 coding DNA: TGCAGCGTTGAAGTCCGGTCAGACTACGAGCAGTACTTC. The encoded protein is CSVEVRSDYEQYF.

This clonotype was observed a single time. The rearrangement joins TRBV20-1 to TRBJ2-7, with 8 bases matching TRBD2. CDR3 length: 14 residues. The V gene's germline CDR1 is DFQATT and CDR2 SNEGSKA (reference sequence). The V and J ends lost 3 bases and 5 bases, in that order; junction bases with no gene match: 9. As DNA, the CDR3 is TGCAGTGCTAGTTCGAGCGGGAGCGTTAACGAGCAGTACGTC. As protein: CSASSSGSVNEQYV.

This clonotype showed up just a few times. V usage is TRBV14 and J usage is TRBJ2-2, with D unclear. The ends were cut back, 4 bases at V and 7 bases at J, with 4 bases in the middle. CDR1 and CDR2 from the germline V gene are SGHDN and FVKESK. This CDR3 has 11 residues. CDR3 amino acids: CASSRHGELFF. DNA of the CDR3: TGTGCCAGCAGCCGACACGGGGAGCTGTTTTTT.

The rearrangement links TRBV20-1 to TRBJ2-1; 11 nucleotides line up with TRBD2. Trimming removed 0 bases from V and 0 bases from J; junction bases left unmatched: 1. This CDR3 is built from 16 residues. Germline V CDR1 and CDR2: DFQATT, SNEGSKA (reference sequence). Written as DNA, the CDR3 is TGCAGTGCTAGAGATACTAGCGGGAGCTCCTACAATGAGCAGTTCTTC. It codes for CSARDTSGSSYNEQFF.

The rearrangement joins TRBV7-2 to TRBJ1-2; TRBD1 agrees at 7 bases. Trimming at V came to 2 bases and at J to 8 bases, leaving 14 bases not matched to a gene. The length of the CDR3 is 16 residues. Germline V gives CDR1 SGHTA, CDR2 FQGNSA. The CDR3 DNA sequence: TGTGCCAGCAGCTTATCAGGGGGAGGTATTGCGGGAGGCTACACCTTC. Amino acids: CASSLSGGGIAGGYTF.

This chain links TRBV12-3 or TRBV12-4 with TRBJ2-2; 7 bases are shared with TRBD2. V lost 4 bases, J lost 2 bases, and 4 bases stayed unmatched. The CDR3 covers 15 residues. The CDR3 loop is CASSSRLANTGELFF. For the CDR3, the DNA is TGTGCCAGCAGTTCTCGACTAGCTAACACCGGGGAGCTGTTTTTT.

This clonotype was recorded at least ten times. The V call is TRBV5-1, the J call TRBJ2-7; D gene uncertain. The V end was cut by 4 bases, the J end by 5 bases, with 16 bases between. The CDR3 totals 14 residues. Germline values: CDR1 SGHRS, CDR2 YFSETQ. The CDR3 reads CASSVQSGPHEQYF. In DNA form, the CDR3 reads TGCGCCAGCAGCGTCCAATCGGGTCCCCACGAGCAGTACTTC.

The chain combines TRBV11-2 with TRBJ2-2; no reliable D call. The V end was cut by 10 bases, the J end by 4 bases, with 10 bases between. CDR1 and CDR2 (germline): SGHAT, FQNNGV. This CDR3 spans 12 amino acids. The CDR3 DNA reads TGTGCCATCCTAGACACCACCGGGGAGCTGTTTTTT. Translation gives CAILDTTGELFF.

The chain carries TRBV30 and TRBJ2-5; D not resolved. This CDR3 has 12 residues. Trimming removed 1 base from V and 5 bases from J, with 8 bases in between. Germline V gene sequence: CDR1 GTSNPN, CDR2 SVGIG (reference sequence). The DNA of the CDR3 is TGTGCCTGGAGTGGGCCCGGGGAGACCCAGTACTTC. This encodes CAWSGPGETQYF.

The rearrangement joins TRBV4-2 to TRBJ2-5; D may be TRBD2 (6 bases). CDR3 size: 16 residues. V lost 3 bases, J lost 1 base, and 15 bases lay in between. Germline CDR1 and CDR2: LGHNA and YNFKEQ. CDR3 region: CASSQMGLSVQETQYF. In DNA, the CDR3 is TGTGCCAGCAGCCAGATGGGACTTTCCGTCCAAGAGACCCAGTACTTC.